This TCR beta chain originates from a study of cytomegalovirus exposure and HLA in healthy donors. The PCR had 60 Vbeta and 13 Jbeta primers. Sequenced by immunoSEQ multiplex PCR; TCRdb stores in-frame clones only, minus some. This table has more than 110,000 clones, about 80% appearing once. With 3 bases removed from V and 4 bases from J, the gap between germline ends came to 9 bases. The CDR3 covers 13 residues. Germline V gene sequence: CDR1 PRHDT, CDR2 FYEKMQ (reference sequence). The receptor was isolated from a male donor in good health and CMV-seronegative. The sequencing sample was made of PBMCs. The chain recombines TRBV13 with TRBJ2-5; the D gene is possibly TRBD1 (6 bases). This CDR3 is CASSFRGGETQYF. CDR3 DNA: TGTGCCAGCAGCTTTAGAGGGGGAGAGACCCAGTACTTC.